A selection of T cell receptor beta chains follows, all from one sample in a study of blood T cell repertoires in COVID-19. Clones were sequenced by immunoSEQ multiplex PCR, and TCRdb holds only the in-frame ones, with some missing. The sample records hundreds of thousands of clones, around 90% being singletons. The sequenced material came from peripheral blood. The receptors stem from a woman aged 18-29 years who had recovered from COVID-19. CDR3s include the opening cysteine and the closing phenylalanine or tryptophan. Each record gives: V gene, J gene, D gene, clone size, CDR3 protein, CDR3 DNA. D genes are given only for firm matches. A row's size may be missing; if present it is once, few, many or a size class.

V gene: TRBV27; J gene: TRBJ2-7; D gene: .; clone size: few; CDR3 protein: CASSSPGLGYEQYF; CDR3 DNA: TGTGCCAGCAGTTCCCCAGGGTTAGGCTACGAGCAGTACTTC
V gene: TRBV7-9; J gene: TRBJ1-2; D gene: .; clone size: .; CDR3 protein: CASSSPDKPMNYGYTF; CDR3 DNA: TGTGCCAGCAGCTCCCCAGACAAACCAATGAACTATGGCTACACCTTC
V gene: TRBV30; J gene: TRBJ2-5; D gene: TRBD2; clone size: .; CDR3 protein: CAWSVRGLAAPRVETQYF; CDR3 DNA: TGTGCCTGGAGTGTAAGGGGACTAGCGGCTCCCCGGGTAGAGACCCAGTACTTC
V gene: TRBV4-1; J gene: TRBJ2-1; D gene: TRBD2; clone size: .; CDR3 protein: CASSPLGGLAGGYEQFF; CDR3 DNA: TGCGCCAGCAGCCCCCTCGGTGGACTAGCGGGGGGTTATGAGCAGTTCTTC
V gene: TRBV28; J gene: TRBJ2-2; D gene: .; clone size: .; CDR3 protein: CASSLRLARRGELFF; CDR3 DNA: TGTGCCAGCAGTTTAAGATTAGCTCGAAGGGGGGAGCTGTTTTTT
V gene: TRBV7-3; J gene: TRBJ2-2; D gene: .; clone size: .; CDR3 protein: CASSFLSGSNTGELFF; CDR3 DNA: TGTGCCAGCAGCTTTCTTTCAGGGTCGAACACCGGGGAGCTGTTTTTT
V gene: TRBV3-1/TRBV3-2; J gene: TRBJ2-1; D gene: TRBD2; clone size: .; CDR3 protein: CASSQSLAGGPSYNEQFF; CDR3 DNA: TGTGCCAGCAGCCAGTCGCTAGCGGGAGGGCCCAGTTACAATGAGCAGTTCTTC
V gene: TRBV9; J gene: TRBJ2-7; D gene: .; clone size: .; CDR3 protein: CASSVVAGSYEQYF; CDR3 DNA: TGTGCCAGCAGCGTAGTCGCAGGATCCTACGAGCAGTACTTC
V gene: TRBV6-1; J gene: TRBJ1-6; D gene: .; clone size: .; CDR3 protein: CASSEAYRGNSPLHF; CDR3 DNA: TGTGCCAGCAGTGAAGCGTATAGGGGAAATTCACCCCTCCACTTT
V gene: TRBV13; J gene: TRBJ2-1; D gene: .; clone size: .; CDR3 protein: CASSFRDKNNEQFF; CDR3 DNA: TGTGCCAGCAGCTTCCGGGACAAAAACAATGAGCAGTTCTTC
V gene: TRBV27; J gene: TRBJ1-2; D gene: .; clone size: once; CDR3 protein: CASSFGTAYGYTF; CDR3 DNA: TGTGCCAGCAGTTTCGGGACTGCTTATGGCTACACCTTC
V gene: TRBV20-1; J gene: TRBJ1-1; D gene: .; clone size: .; CDR3 protein: CSARATEAFF; CDR3 DNA: TGCAGTGCTAGAGCGACTGAAGCTTTCTTT
V gene: TRBV6-5; J gene: TRBJ1-1; D gene: TRBD1; clone size: .; CDR3 protein: CASSLDRRNTEAFF; CDR3 DNA: TGTGCCAGCAGTTTGGACAGGAGGAACACTGAAGCTTTCTTT
V gene: TRBV5-1; J gene: TRBJ2-7; D gene: TRBD2; clone size: few; CDR3 protein: CASSFTSGSSYEQYF; CDR3 DNA: TGCGCCAGCAGCTTCACTAGCGGGAGTTCCTACGAGCAGTACTTC
V gene: TRBV9; J gene: TRBJ1-1; D gene: TRBD1; clone size: .; CDR3 protein: CASSAHPGGTEAFF; CDR3 DNA: TGTGCCAGCAGCGCCCATCCAGGGGGAACTGAAGCTTTCTTT
V gene: TRBV11-3; J gene: TRBJ2-5; D gene: TRBD2; clone size: .; CDR3 protein: CASSPEGLAGQETQYF; CDR3 DNA: TGTGCCAGCAGTCCAGAGGGACTAGCGGGCCAAGAGACCCAGTACTTC
V gene: TRBV30; J gene: TRBJ1-1; D gene: .; clone size: .; CDR3 protein: CAWSIDSNTEAFF; CDR3 DNA: TGTGCCTGGAGTATAGATTCGAACACTGAAGCTTTCTTT
V gene: TRBV27; J gene: TRBJ2-7; D gene: .; clone size: .; CDR3 protein: CASSFGRTKSYEQYF; CDR3 DNA: TGTGCCAGCAGTTTCGGGCGGACAAAGTCCTACGAGCAGTACTTC
V gene: TRBV5-5; J gene: TRBJ2-5; D gene: TRBD2; clone size: .; CDR3 protein: CASSVGLAGVGRETQYF; CDR3 DNA: TGTGCCAGCAGCGTGGGACTAGCGGGAGTGGGACGAGAGACCCAGTACTTC
V gene: TRBV9; J gene: TRBJ2-7; D gene: .; clone size: .; CDR3 protein: CASSVVEGSEQYF; CDR3 DNA: TGTGCCAGCAGCGTAGTGGAGGGAAGCGAGCAGTACTTC
V gene: TRBV13; J gene: TRBJ2-7; D gene: .; clone size: few; CDR3 protein: CASSVRRSQSDEQYF; CDR3 DNA: TGTGCCAGCAGCGTTAGGCGGAGTCAAAGCGACGAGCAGTACTTC
V gene: TRBV6-2/TRBV6-3; J gene: TRBJ2-7; D gene: TRBD2; clone size: once; CDR3 protein: CASSYSLTSDECEQYF; CDR3 DNA: TGTGCCAGCAGTTACTCTCTTACTAGCGACGAATGCGAGCAGTACTTC
V gene: TRBV19; J gene: TRBJ2-7; D gene: TRBD2; clone size: .; CDR3 protein: CASSPEREGRDEQYF; CDR3 DNA: TGTGCCAGTAGTCCTGAGCGGGAGGGCCGGGACGAGCAGTACTTC
V gene: TRBV27; J gene: TRBJ2-2; D gene: .; clone size: .; CDR3 protein: CASTLERGTGELFF; CDR3 DNA: TGTGCCAGCACCCTCGAAAGGGGCACCGGGGAGCTGTTTTTT
V gene: TRBV19; J gene: TRBJ2-4; D gene: .; clone size: .; CDR3 protein: CASSIGRGAGLAKNIQYF; CDR3 DNA: TGTGCCAGTAGTATCGGTCGTGGGGCAGGGCTAGCCAAAAACATTCAGTACTTC
V gene: TRBV7-3; J gene: TRBJ2-1; D gene: .; clone size: .; CDR3 protein: CASSFPNPGNEQFF; CDR3 DNA: TGTGCCAGCAGCTTCCCTAATCCCGGGAATGAGCAGTTCTTC
V gene: TRBV5-1; J gene: TRBJ2-2; D gene: .; clone size: .; CDR3 protein: CASSLIEQTGELFF; CDR3 DNA: TGCGCCAGCAGCTTGATAGAGCAAACCGGGGAGCTGTTTTTT
V gene: TRBV27; J gene: TRBJ1-2; D gene: TRBD1; clone size: once; CDR3 protein: CASSSDRANYGYTF; CDR3 DNA: TGTGCCAGCAGTTCGGACAGGGCTAACTATGGCTACACCTTC
V gene: TRBV3-1/TRBV3-2; J gene: TRBJ2-7; D gene: TRBD1; clone size: .; CDR3 protein: CASSQNADRVEDEQYF; CDR3 DNA: TGTGCCAGCAGCCAAAATGCGGACAGGGTGGAGGACGAGCAGTACTTC
V gene: TRBV29-1; J gene: TRBJ1-2; D gene: TRBD1; clone size: .; CDR3 protein: CSVPGQGSHNYGYTF; CDR3 DNA: TGCAGCGTTCCGGGACAGGGTTCTCATAACTATGGCTACACCTTC
V gene: TRBV6-2/TRBV6-3; J gene: TRBJ1-2; D gene: .; clone size: once; CDR3 protein: CASSYRDSYYGYTF; CDR3 DNA: TGTGCCAGCAGTTACCGCGACAGCTACTATGGCTACACCTTC
V gene: TRBV27; J gene: TRBJ1-6; D gene: .; clone size: .; CDR3 protein: CASSLSLGAISYNSPLHF; CDR3 DNA: TGTGCCAGCAGTTTATCGTTGGGGGCGATCTCCTATAATTCACCCCTCCACTTT
V gene: TRBV4-3; J gene: TRBJ2-7; D gene: .; clone size: .; CDR3 protein: CASSHGQSDRIYEQYF; CDR3 DNA: TGCGCCAGCAGCCACGGACAGTCCGATCGGATCTACGAGCAGTACTTC
V gene: TRBV19; J gene: TRBJ2-7; D gene: TRBD1; clone size: .; CDR3 protein: CASTAGTGVYYEQYF; CDR3 DNA: TGTGCCAGTACCGCCGGGACAGGGGTATACTACGAGCAGTACTTC
V gene: TRBV24-1; J gene: TRBJ2-3; D gene: .; clone size: .; CDR3 protein: CATSDPTVVEDTQYF; CDR3 DNA: TGTGCCACCAGTGACCCCACTGTTGTCGAGGATACGCAGTATTTT
V gene: TRBV1; J gene: TRBJ1-6; D gene: .; clone size: .; CDR3 protein: CTSSQDRVRPLHF; CDR3 DNA: TGCACCAGCAGCCAAGACAGGGTCAGACCCCTCCACTTT
V gene: TRBV16; J gene: TRBJ1-1; D gene: TRBD1; clone size: .; CDR3 protein: CASSRQGNTEAFF; CDR3 DNA: TGTGCCAGCAGCCGACAGGGGAACACTGAAGCTTTCTTT
V gene: TRBV6-2/TRBV6-3; J gene: TRBJ1-3; D gene: TRBD1; clone size: .; CDR3 protein: CASSYRDRENTIYF; CDR3 DNA: TGTGCCAGCAGTTACCGGGACAGAGAAAACACCATATATTTT
V gene: TRBV15; J gene: TRBJ2-7; D gene: TRBD1; clone size: .; CDR3 protein: CATSRDSTGGGSYEQYF; CDR3 DNA: TGTGCCACCAGCAGAGATTCGACAGGGGGGGGCTCCTACGAGCAGTACTTC
V gene: TRBV4-1; J gene: TRBJ2-3; D gene: TRBD2; clone size: .; CDR3 protein: CASSQGGLAGILNTQYF; CDR3 DNA: TGCGCCAGCAGCCAGGGGGGACTAGCGGGGATCCTCAATACGCAGTATTTT
V gene: TRBV19; J gene: TRBJ2-4; D gene: .; clone size: .; CDR3 protein: CASSISGAGNIQYF; CDR3 DNA: TGTGCCAGTAGTATATCAGGGGCGGGAAACATTCAGTACTTC
V gene: TRBV6-1; J gene: TRBJ1-1; D gene: .; clone size: .; CDR3 protein: CASSELQGFLAFF; CDR3 DNA: TGTGCCAGCAGTGAATTACAGGGATTCTTAGCTTTCTTT
V gene: TRBV9; J gene: TRBJ2-2; D gene: .; clone size: .; CDR3 protein: CASSVAGAELNTGELFF; CDR3 DNA: TGTGCCAGCAGCGTAGCGGGAGCAGAGCTGAACACCGGGGAGCTGTTTTTT
V gene: TRBV6-2/TRBV6-3; J gene: TRBJ2-7; D gene: .; clone size: .; CDR3 protein: CASSYSTGPRAEQYF; CDR3 DNA: TGTGCCAGCAGTTACTCGACAGGTCCCAGGGCCGAGCAGTACTTC
V gene: TRBV7-6; J gene: TRBJ2-7; D gene: .; clone size: .; CDR3 protein: CASSEQGKAGEQYF; CDR3 DNA: TGTGCCAGCAGCGAACAGGGTAAGGCAGGCGAGCAGTACTTC
V gene: TRBV29-1; J gene: TRBJ2-7; D gene: .; clone size: .; CDR3 protein: CSVETDSYEQYF; CDR3 DNA: TGCAGCGTTGAGACAGACTCCTACGAGCAGTACTTC